Listed here are 27 T cell receptor beta chains from one sample, sequenced in a study of T cells in Graves' hyperthyroidism and ophthalmopathy. There were TCR beta CDR3 regions amplified from RNA transcripts. The HTBI primer set served for first-round RT-PCR of the TCR CDR3. TCRdb used MiXCR to reprocess the multiplex PCR reads, holding one entry per CDR3 protein. The repertoire includes about 160,000 distinct CDR3 sequences, roughly 9.4% of them detected once, and around 20% sits in the top ten. Sequencing input: blood. These receptors were taken from a woman younger than 30 with Graves' hyperthyroidism that later progressed to Graves' ophthalmopathy.

This clonotype was counted only a few times. The rearrangement links TRBV6-4 to TRBJ2-3; D is undetermined. Trimming removed 2 bases from V and 2 bases from J, with 5 bases in between. This CDR3 has 13 amino acids. Germline V gives CDR1 MRHNA, CDR2 SNTAGT. This CDR3 is CASSDRATDTQYF. The CDR3 DNA reads TGTGCCAGCAGTGACAGGGCCACAGATACGCAGTATTTT.

This clonotype was detected many times. The chain couples TRBV2 to TRBJ1-1; D remains ambiguous. The CDR3 consists of 13 residues. V lost 3 bases and J lost 5, with 10 bases in between. Per the germline V gene, CDR1 is SNHLY and CDR2 is FYNNEI. CDR3 amino acids: CASSDALETEAFF. In DNA, the CDR3 is TGTGCCAGCAGTGATGCGTTAGAAACTGAAGCTTTCTTT.

This clonotype was observed many times. This sequence joins TRBV6-5 and TRBJ2-3; D gene ambiguous. The V end was cut by 0 bases, the J end by 4 bases, with 8 bases between. This CDR3 has 14 residues. Germline-derived CDR1 and CDR2 are MNHEY and SVGAGI. The CDR3 spells CASSYSGPPDTQYF. The CDR3, as DNA: TGTGCCAGCAGTTACTCAGGGCCCCCAGATACGCAGTATTTT.

This clonotype was recorded at least ten times. CDR3 sequence: CAISEASSGANVLTF. The CDR3 nucleotides are TGTGCCATCAGTGAAGCGAGCTCTGGGGCCAACGTCCTGACTTTC. This chain joins TRBV10-3 and TRBJ2-6, with no clear D. Trimming removed 3 bases from V and 0 bases from J, with 6 bases in between. The CDR3 has 15 amino acids. Germline CDR1 and CDR2: ENHRY and SYGVKD.

The chain employs TRBV4-2 and TRBJ2-7; TRBD1 might be the D (6 bases). The length of the CDR3 is 16 residues. Germline V lookup: CDR1 LGHNA, CDR2 YNFKEQ. The ends were cut back, 2 bases at V and 3 bases at J, with 17 bases in the middle. CDR3: CASSQQGQGGIYEQYF. In nucleotides, the CDR3 is TGTGCCAGCAGCCAACAGGGGCAGGGCGGAATCTACGAGCAGTACTTC.

Ten or more counts support this clonotype. The chain combines TRBV19 with TRBJ1-1; TRBD1 matches at 8 bases. The CDR3 extends over 19 amino acids. V dropped 0 bases and J dropped 4; count of bases not matched to a gene: 16. Germline V gene data show CDR1 as LNHDA and CDR2 as SQIVND (reference sequence). As DNA, the CDR3 is TGTGCCAGTAGTATAGATGGGACAGGATGGAGTGGATTGGGCACTGAAGCTTTCTTT. The encoded protein is CASSIDGTGWSGLGTEAFF.

Many counts were recorded for this clonotype. The CDR3 protein is CASSYSTSGASYEQYF. CDR3 coding DNA: TGTGCCAGCAGTTACTCGACTAGCGGGGCCTCCTACGAGCAGTACTTC. The rearrangement uses TRBV6-2 or TRBV6-3 and TRBJ2-7; TRBD2 agrees at 11 bases. The CDR3 length is 16 residues. Trimming removed 0 bases from V and 0 bases from J; junction bases left unmatched: 1. Germline V gene sequence: CDR1 MNHEY, CDR2 SVGEGT.

The chain links TRBV19 to TRBJ2-1, with 8 bases fitting TRBD1. The CDR3 spans 14 residues. In germline, CDR1 is LNHDA, CDR2 SQIVND (reference sequence). With 4 bases clipped from V and 8 bases from J, the junction kept 7 bases outside the gene matches. Here the CDR3 DNA reads TGTGCCAGTAGTACCACCTCGACAGGGGATGAGCAGTTCTTC. It encodes CASSTTSTGDEQFF.

The V call is TRBV30, the J call TRBJ2-1, with 11 positions matching TRBD2. The CDR3 totals 15 residues. CDR1 GTSNPN and CDR2 SVGIG come from the germline V gene (reference sequence). Trimming cost V 5 bases and J 6 bases; bases outside gene matches: 9. The CDR3 DNA follows: TGTGCCTGGCAACTAGCGGGAGTGGTTCGCAATGAGCAGTTCTTC. Translated: CAWQLAGVVRNEQFF.

This clonotype was counted ten times or more. The V and J genes are TRBV20-1 and TRBJ1-4, with TRBD1 matching over 9 bases. In germline, CDR1 is DFQATT, CDR2 SNEGSKA (reference sequence). Losses at the gene ends were 6 bases for V and 8 bases for J; bases not matched to a gene: 7. This CDR3 has 13 residues. The CDR3 nucleotides read TGCAGTGCGTGGGGACAGGGCTTCGAAAAACTGTTTTTT. Protein product: CSAWGQGFEKLFF.

This clonotype has more than one count but fewer than ten. This chain joins TRBV19 and TRBJ1-6; 9 nucleotides align to TRBD1. Germline CDR1 is LNHDA and CDR2 is SQIVND (reference sequence). The CDR3 totals 14 residues. V lost 6 bases and J lost 7; bases outside the gene matches: 4. CDR3 sequence: CASSVGQGNSPLHF. DNA of the CDR3: TGTGCCAGTAGCGTGGGACAGGGAAATTCACCCCTCCACTTT.

This clonotype was observed at least ten times. The chain joins TRBV9 to TRBJ1-2, with D uncertain. The CDR3 length is 14 residues. Germline lookup yields CDR1 SGDLS and CDR2 YYNGEE. V lost 0 bases to trimming and J lost 0 bases, with 6 bases between them. CDR3 sequence reads: CASSVASTNYGYTF. In DNA, the CDR3 is TGTGCCAGCAGCGTAGCGAGTACTAACTATGGCTACACCTTC.

This clonotype was seen a few times. This chain joins TRBV19 and TRBJ2-6; no firm D call. Germline CDR1 LNHDA, CDR2 SQIVND (reference sequence). This CDR3 spans 16 amino acids. The V end was cut by 3 bases, the J end by 0 bases, with 9 bases between. The CDR3 nucleotides read TGTGCCAGTAGTATGTTACACCTCTCTGGGGCCAACGTCCTGACTTTC. As protein: CASSMLHLSGANVLTF.

This clonotype appeared a single time. V gene TRBV24-1 combines with J gene TRBJ2-1; 12 nucleotides align to TRBD1. CDR1 KGHDR and CDR2 SFDVKD come from the germline V gene. V shed 3 bases, J shed 5 bases, and the junction held 7 bases outside the gene matches. The CDR3 contains 17 residues. This CDR3 is CATSDPSGTGGHNEQFF. The CDR3 DNA sequence: TGTGCCACCAGTGATCCTTCCGGGACAGGGGGCCACAATGAGCAGTTCTTC.

This clonotype was seen repeatedly, ten times or more. The chain carries TRBV29-1 and TRBJ1-1; the D gene is possibly TRBD1 (5 bases). The CDR3 is 12 residues long. Germline values: CDR1 SQVTM, CDR2 ANQGSEA. The V end was cut by 4 bases, the J end by 5 bases, with 11 bases between. In nucleotides, the CDR3 is TGCAGCGTTGGTTGGGGGGGTACTGAAGCTTTCTTT. Protein product: CSVGWGGTEAFF.

This clonotype has more than one count but fewer than ten. The chain recombines TRBV14 with TRBJ2-7; D call uncertain. CDR3 length: 12 amino acids. In germline, CDR1 is SGHDN, CDR2 FVKESK. Deletions cut 4 bases from V and 5 bases from J, with 9 bases between. The CDR3 nucleotides are TGTGCCAGCAGCCCCTCTTCTCACGAGCAGTACTTC. As protein: CASSPSSHEQYF.

This clonotype was counted many times. The V gene is TRBV30, the J gene TRBJ1-4; D remains unclear. Germline CDR1 is GTSNPN and CDR2 is SVGIG (reference sequence). Trimming removed 2 bases at V and 0 bases at J, with 10 bases between. CDR3 size: 15 residues. CDR3 sequence reads: CAWSSGMSTNEKLFF. The DNA for the CDR3 is TGTGCCTGGAGTTCCGGCATGTCAACTAATGAAAAACTGTTTTTT.

This clonotype was observed many times. CDR3 DNA sequence: TGTGCCAGCAGCTTACGGGGACAGGGGGCTGAGACCCAGTACTTC. Translated: CASSLRGQGAETQYF. V usage is TRBV5-5 and J usage is TRBJ2-5; TRBD1 agrees at 12 bases. Germline CDR1 is SGHKS and CDR2 is YYEKEE (reference sequence). Unmatched junction bases numbered 4, after V lost 2 bases and J lost 5 bases. CDR3 length: 15 amino acids.

This clonotype has at least ten counts. The rearrangement joins TRBV25-1 to TRBJ1-2; D is possibly TRBD1 (6 bases). The germline V and J ends were trimmed by 3 bases and 4 bases, with 9 bases remaining between them. Germline CDR1 is MGHDK and CDR2 is SYGVNS. There are 13 residues in the CDR3. CDR3 region: CASSEGQVYGYTF. The CDR3 DNA reads TGTGCCAGCAGTGAGGGACAAGTCTATGGCTACACCTTC.

The sample holds many counts of this clonotype. This sequence joins TRBV15 and TRBJ1-1; D is possibly TRBD1 (5 bases). The CDR3 is made up of 15 amino acids. Germline V gene data show CDR1 as LNHNV and CDR2 as YYDKDF (reference sequence). The germline V and J ends were trimmed by 0 bases and 10 bases, with 18 bases remaining between them. CDR3 DNA sequence: TGTGCCACCAGCAGAGATTTAGGACAAAGGGGTTCAGCTTTCTTT. Translating gives CATSRDLGQRGSAFF.

There are many counts of this clonotype. The genes are TRBV9 and TRBJ1-2; D is uncertain. Germline assignment: CDR1 SGDLS and CDR2 YYNGEE. The germline V and J ends were trimmed by 0 bases and 7 bases, with 13 bases remaining between them. This CDR3 has 14 residues. The CDR3 region has the DNA TGTGCCAGCAGCGTAGAAATGGCAGGTGGTGGCTACACCTTC. Amino acids: CASSVEMAGGGYTF.

This clonotype was counted ten times or more. V gene TRBV7-6 combines with J gene TRBJ2-1, with 8 bases identical to TRBD2. The length of the CDR3 is 16 residues. Germline V gives CDR1 SGHVS, CDR2 FNYEAQ. The V segment lost 3 bases and the J segment 9 bases; nucleotides outside the gene matches: 13. This chain's CDR3 is CASSFTSTGGRVEQFF. Written as DNA, the CDR3 is TGTGCCAGCAGCTTCACCTCTACGGGAGGGCGAGTTGAGCAGTTCTTC.

This clonotype was detected ten times or more. One junction end does not reproduce the germline sequence, and a read error may be involved. The J gene is TRBJ2-7, the V gene TRBV7-2, with D perhaps TRBD1 or TRBD2 (5 bases each). This CDR3 region has 14 residues. Germline CDR1 and CDR2: SGHTA and FQGNSA. DNA for the CDR3: TGTGCCAGCACCTTAGGGGACCAAACCTACGAGCAGTACTTC. Residues: CASTLGDQTYEQYF.

The rearrangement links TRBV6-2 or TRBV6-3 to TRBJ2-1; D may be TRBD1 (8 bases). The CDR3 spans 13 residues. Germline V CDR1 and CDR2: MNHEY, SVGEGT. Trimming took 6 bases from V and 8 from J, leaving 14 bases between them. The CDR3 sequence: CASSQGAGDEQFF. The CDR3 coding sequence is TGTGCCAGCAGCCAGGGGGCGGGAGATGAGCAGTTCTTC.

This clonotype was seen at least ten times. This chain uses TRBV5-1 with TRBJ2-7; D perhaps matches TRBD2 (6 bases). The CDR3 is 14 amino acids. Germline CDR1 and CDR2: SGHRS and YFSETQ. The V and J ends lost 0 bases and 5 bases respectively, with 12 bases between them. CDR3 nucleotide sequence: TGCGCCAGCAGCTTGGAGTTCCGGGAGCACGAGCAGTACTTC. Protein sequence: CASSLEFREHEQYF.

This clonotype was seen repeatedly, ten times or more. The chain is built from TRBV6-1 and TRBJ1-6; 7 bases match TRBD1. Looked up from germline, CDR1 is MNHNS and CDR2 is SASEGT. The CDR3 runs to 13 residues. V was clipped by 11 bases and J by 4 bases; unmatched bases: 5. The CDR3 DNA reads as TGTGCCGCGGGGACAGCTTATAATTCACCCCTCCACTTT. It codes for CAAGTAYNSPLHF.

The chain uses TRBV3-1 and TRBJ1-2; 11 nucleotides agree with TRBD1. The CDR3 consists of 16 residues. Trimming at V came to 8 bases and at J to 5 bases, leaving 13 bases not matched to a gene. Germline V gives CDR1 LGHDT, CDR2 YNNKEL (reference sequence). CDR3 sequence (DNA): TGTGCCAGCCGCCCGGGGACAGGGGGGCTGGGGTATGGCTACACCTTC. Protein: CASRPGTGGLGYGYTF.